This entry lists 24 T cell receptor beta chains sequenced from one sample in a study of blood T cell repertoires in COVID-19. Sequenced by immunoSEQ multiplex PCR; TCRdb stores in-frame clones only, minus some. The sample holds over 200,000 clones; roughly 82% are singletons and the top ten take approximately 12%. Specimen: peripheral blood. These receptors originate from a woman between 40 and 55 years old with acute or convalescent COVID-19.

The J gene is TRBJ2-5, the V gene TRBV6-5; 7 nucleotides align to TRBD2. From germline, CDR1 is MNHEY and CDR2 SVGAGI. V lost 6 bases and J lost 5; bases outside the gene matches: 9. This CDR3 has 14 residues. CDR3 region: CASRATRGGETQYF. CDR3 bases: TGTGCCAGCAGGGCGACTAGGGGAGGGGAGACCCAGTACTTC.

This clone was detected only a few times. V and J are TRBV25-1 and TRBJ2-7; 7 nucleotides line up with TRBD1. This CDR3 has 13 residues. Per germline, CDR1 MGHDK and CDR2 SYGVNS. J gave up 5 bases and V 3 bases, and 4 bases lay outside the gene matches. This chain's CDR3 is CASSENRGNEQYF. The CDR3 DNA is TGTGCCAGCAGTGAGAACAGGGGCAACGAGCAGTACTTC.

The CDR3 protein is CASSQPGLAARWGTDTQYF. The CDR3 DNA reads as TGTGCCAGCAGCCAGCCGGGACTAGCGGCTCGGTGGGGCACAGATACGCAGTATTTT. The genes are TRBV3-1 (or the pseudogene TRBV3-2) and TRBJ2-3; 11 bases map to TRBD2. Germline V gives CDR1 LGHDT, CDR2 YNNKEL (reference sequence). The J segment lost 1 base and the V segment lost 3 bases, leaving 12 bases of the junction unmatched. This CDR3 is 19 amino acids long.

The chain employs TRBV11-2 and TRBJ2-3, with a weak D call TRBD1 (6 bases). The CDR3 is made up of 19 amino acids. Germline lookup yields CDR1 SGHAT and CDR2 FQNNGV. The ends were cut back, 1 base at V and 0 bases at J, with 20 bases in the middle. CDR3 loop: CASSLALMLTGASTDTQYF. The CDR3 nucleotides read TGTGCCAGCAGCTTAGCTCTTATGTTGACAGGCGCTAGCACAGATACGCAGTATTTT. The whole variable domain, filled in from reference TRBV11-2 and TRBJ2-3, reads EAGVAQSPRYKIIEKRQSVAFWCNPISGHATLYWYQQILGQGPKLLIQFQNNGVVDDSQLPKDRFSAERLKGVDSTLKIQPAKLEDSAVYLCASSLALMLTGASTDTQYFGPGTRLTVL.

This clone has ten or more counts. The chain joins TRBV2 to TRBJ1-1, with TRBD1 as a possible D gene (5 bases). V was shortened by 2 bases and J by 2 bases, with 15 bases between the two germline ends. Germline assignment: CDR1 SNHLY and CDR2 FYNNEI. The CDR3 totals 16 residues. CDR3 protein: CASSERGGGSNTEAFF. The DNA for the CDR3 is TGTGCCAGCAGTGAAAGGGGCGGGGGAAGTAACACTGAAGCTTTCTTT.

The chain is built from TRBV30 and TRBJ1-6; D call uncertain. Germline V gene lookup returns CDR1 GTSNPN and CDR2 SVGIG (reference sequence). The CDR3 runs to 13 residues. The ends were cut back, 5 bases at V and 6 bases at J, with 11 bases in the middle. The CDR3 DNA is TGTGCCTGGTCAGGAGGAACTAATTCACCCCTCCACTTT. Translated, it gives CAWSGGTNSPLHF.

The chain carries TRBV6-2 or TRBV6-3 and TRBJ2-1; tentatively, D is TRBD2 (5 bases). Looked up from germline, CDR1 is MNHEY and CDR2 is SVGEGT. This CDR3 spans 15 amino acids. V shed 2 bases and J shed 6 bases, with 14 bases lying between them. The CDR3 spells CASSYRGLRPNEQFF. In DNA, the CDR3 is TGTGCCAGCAGTTACCGCGGGCTAAGGCCCAATGAGCAGTTCTTC.

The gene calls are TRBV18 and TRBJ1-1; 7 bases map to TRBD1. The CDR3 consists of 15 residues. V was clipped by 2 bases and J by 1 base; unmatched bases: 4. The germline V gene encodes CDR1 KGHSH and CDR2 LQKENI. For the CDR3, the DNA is TGTGCCAGCTCACCAAACTGGGACAGGAACACTGAAGCTTTCTTT. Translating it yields CASSPNWDRNTEAFF. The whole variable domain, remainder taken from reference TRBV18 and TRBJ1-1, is NAGVMQNPRHLVRRRGQEARLRCSPMKGHSHVYWYRQLPEEGLKFMVYLQKENIIDESGMPKERFSAEFPKEGPSILRIQQVVRGDSAAYFCASSPNWDRNTEAFFGQGTRLTVV.

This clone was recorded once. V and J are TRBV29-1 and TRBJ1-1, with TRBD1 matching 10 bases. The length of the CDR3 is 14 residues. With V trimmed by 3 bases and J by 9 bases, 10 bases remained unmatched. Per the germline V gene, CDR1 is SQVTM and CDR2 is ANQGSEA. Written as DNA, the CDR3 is TGCAGCGTTGATGTACTCGGGACAGGGGTGAAAGCTTTCTTT. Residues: CSVDVLGTGVKAFF.

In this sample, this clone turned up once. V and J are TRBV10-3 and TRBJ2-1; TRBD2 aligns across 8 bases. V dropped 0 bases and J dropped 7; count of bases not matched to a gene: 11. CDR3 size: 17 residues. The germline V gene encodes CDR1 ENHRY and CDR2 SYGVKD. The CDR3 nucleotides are TGTGCCATCAGTGAGTCGAACACGGGAGGGGCGGGAAATGAGCAGTTCTTC. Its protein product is CAISESNTGGAGNEQFF.

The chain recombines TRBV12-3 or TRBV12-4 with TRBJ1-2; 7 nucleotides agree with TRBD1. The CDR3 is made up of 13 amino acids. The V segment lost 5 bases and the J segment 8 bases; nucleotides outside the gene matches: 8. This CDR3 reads CASSRQGSRGYTF. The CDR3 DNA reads TGTGCCAGCAGTCGACAGGGCAGTAGAGGCTACACCTTC.

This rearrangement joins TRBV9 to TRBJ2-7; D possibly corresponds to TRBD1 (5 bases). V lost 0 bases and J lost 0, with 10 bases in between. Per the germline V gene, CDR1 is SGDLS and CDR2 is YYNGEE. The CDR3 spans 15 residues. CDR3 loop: CASSVDIDSSYEQYF. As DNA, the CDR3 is TGTGCCAGCAGCGTAGATATAGACAGCTCCTACGAGCAGTACTTC.

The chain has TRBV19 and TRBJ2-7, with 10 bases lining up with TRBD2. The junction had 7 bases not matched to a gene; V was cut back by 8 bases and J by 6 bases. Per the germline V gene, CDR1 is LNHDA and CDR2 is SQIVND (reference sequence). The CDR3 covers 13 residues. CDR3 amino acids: CASSSGRALEQYF. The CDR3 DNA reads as TGTGCCAGTTCGAGCGGGAGGGCGCTCGAGCAGTACTTC.

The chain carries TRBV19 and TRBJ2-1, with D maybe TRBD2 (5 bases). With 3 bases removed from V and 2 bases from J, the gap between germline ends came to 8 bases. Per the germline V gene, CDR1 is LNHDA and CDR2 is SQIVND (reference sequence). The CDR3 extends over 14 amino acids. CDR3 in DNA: TGTGCCAGTAGTATGGGGAGACCCTACAATGAGCAGTTCTTC. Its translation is CASSMGRPYNEQFF. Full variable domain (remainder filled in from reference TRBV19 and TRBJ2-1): DGGITQSPKYLFRKEGQNVTLSCEQNLNHDAMYWYRQDPGQGLRLIYYSQIVNDFQKGDIAEGYSVSREKKESFPLTVTSAQKNPTAFYLCASSMGRPYNEQFFGPGTRLTVL.

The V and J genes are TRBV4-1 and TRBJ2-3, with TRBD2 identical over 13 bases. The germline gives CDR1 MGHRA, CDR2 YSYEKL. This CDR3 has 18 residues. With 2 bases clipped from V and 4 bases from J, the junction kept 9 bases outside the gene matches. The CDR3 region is CASSQQNGLAGVSDTQYF. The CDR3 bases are TGCGCCAGCAGCCAACAAAATGGACTAGCGGGAGTCTCAGATACGCAGTATTTT.

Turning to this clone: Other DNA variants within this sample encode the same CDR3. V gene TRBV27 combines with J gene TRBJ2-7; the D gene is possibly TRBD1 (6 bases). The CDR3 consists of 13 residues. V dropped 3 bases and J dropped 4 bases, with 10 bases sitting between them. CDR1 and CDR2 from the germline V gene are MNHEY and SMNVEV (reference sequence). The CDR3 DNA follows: TGTGCCAGCAGTTTCAGGGGTAGTTACGAGCAGTACTTC. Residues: CASSFRGSYEQYF.

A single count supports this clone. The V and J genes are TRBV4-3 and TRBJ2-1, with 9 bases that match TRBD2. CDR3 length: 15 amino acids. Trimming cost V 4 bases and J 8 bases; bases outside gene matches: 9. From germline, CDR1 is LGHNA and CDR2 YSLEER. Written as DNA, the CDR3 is TGCGCCAGCAGCCGGGCTTCTAGCGGGATCTATGAGCAGTTCTTC. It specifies CASSRASSGIYEQFF.

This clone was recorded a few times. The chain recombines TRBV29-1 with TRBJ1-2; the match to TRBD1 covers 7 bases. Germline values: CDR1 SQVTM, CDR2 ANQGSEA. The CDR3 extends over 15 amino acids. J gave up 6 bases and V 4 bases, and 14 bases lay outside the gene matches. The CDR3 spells CSVGSRRWQGDGYTF. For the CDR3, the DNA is TGCAGCGTTGGCAGTCGGCGTTGGCAGGGGGATGGCTACACCTTC.

The CDR3 region has the DNA TGTGCCAGCAGCCAAGATTTAGGGTGGGAGGGGGAGACCCAGTACTTC. It yields the protein CASSQDLGWEGETQYF. V and J are TRBV4-2 and TRBJ2-5; 7 nucleotides line up with TRBD2. Germline CDR1 and CDR2: LGHNA and YNFKEQ. The ends lost 0 bases at V and 5 bases at J; junction bases unmatched: 9. CDR3 length: 16 residues.

The CDR3 loop is CASSPGWTEGGEQFF. CDR3 in DNA: TGTGCCAGCAGCCCGGGGTGGACTGAAGGGGGTGAGCAGTTCTTC. J is TRBJ2-1 and V is TRBV3-1 (or the pseudogene TRBV3-2); D is possibly TRBD1 (6 bases). V lost 4 bases and J 9 bases, leaving 19 bases between the germline ends. The CDR3 is made up of 15 amino acids. CDR1 and CDR2 (germline): LGHDT, YNNKEL (reference sequence).

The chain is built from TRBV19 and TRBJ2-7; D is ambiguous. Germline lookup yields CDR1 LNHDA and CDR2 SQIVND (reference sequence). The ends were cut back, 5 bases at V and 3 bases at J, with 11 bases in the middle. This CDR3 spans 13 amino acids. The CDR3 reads CASSVSAGYEQYF. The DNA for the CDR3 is TGTGCCAGTAGTGTTTCTGCCGGCTACGAGCAGTACTTC.

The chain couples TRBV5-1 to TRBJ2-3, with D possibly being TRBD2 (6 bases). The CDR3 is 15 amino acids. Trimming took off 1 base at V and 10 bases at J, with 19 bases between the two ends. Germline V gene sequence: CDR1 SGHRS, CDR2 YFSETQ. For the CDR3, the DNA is TGCGCCAGCAGCTTGATGGGGTCTTGGGAGGAGGCGCAGTATTTT. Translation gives CASSLMGSWEEAQYF.

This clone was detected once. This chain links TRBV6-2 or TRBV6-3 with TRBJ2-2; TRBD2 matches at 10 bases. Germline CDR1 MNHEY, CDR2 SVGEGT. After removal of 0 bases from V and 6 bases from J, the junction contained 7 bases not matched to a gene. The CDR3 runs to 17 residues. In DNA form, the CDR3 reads TGTGCCAGCAGTTACTCGCCCTCGGGACTAGCGTCCGGGGAGCTGTTTTTT. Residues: CASSYSPSGLASGELFF.

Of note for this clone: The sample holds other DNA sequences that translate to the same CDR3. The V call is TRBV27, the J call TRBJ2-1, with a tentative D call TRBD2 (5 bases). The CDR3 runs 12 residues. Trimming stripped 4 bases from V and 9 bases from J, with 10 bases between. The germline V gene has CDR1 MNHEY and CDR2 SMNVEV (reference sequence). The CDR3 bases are TGTGCCAGCAGTTATCGAGGGTTTGAGCAGTTCTTC. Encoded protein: CASSYRGFEQFF.